The T cell receptor (beta chain) described here comes from a study of blood T cell repertoires in COVID-19. Study-level information: The study drew acute and convalescent COVID-19 samples from the United States, Italy and Spain. In each case, the material was cDNA or gDNA derived from T cells, B-cell-depleted T cells, or PBMCs.

The V and J ends lost 1 base and 4 bases respectively, with 8 bases between them. The CDR3 is made up of 14 amino acids. Germline V lookup: CDR1 LGHNA, CDR2 YNFKEQ. TCRdb's table, derived via immunoSEQ multiplex PCR, lists solely in-frame clones and lacks some. The sample has approximately 300,000 clones; over 80% are singletons. The clonotype originates from a woman in her forties or fifties with active or convalescent COVID-19. The specimen was peripheral blood. V is TRBV4-2 and J is TRBJ1-5; a possible D gene is TRBD1 (5 bases). The CDR3 DNA reads as TGTGCCAGCAGCCAAGGACAGACTAATCAGCCCCAGCATTTT. Amino acids: CASSQGQTNQPQHF.